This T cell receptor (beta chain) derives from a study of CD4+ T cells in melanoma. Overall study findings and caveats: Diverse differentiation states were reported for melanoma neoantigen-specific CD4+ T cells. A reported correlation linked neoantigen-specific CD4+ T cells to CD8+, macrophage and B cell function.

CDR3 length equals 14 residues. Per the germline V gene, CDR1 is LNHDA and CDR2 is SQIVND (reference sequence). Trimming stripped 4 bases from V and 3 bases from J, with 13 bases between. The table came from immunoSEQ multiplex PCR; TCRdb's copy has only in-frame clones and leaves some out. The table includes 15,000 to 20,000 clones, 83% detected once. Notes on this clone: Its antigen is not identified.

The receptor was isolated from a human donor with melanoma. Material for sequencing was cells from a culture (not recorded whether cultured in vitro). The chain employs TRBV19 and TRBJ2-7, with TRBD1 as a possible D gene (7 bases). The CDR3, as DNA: TGTGCCAGTAGTACCAGGGGGACTTTCTACGAGCAGTACTTC. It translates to CASSTRGTFYEQYF.